A single sample is the source of the 2 T cell receptor beta chains below, sequenced in a study of shared clonotypes between healthy human individuals. Only in-frame clones appear in the TCRdb table, and some are missing; sequencing was by immunoSEQ multiplex PCR. The sample has about a million clones, under 80% seen once. Source material: memory CD4+ T cells sorted from blood. Subset described: CD45RA-negative fraction. These receptors were obtained from a young man in good health.

This rearrangement joins TRBV7-6 to TRBJ2-5; 14 bases are shared with TRBD2. V shed 5 bases and J 5 bases; nucleotides not matched to a gene: 7. Looked up from germline, CDR1 is SGHVS and CDR2 is FNYEAQ. CDR3 length: 16 amino acids. Here the CDR3 reads CASSLRLAGGLETQYF. The CDR3 coding sequence is TGTGCCAGCAGCCTTAGACTAGCGGGAGGGCTGGAGACCCAGTACTTC.

V usage is TRBV5-4 and J usage is TRBJ2-1; D gene uncertain. This CDR3 has 15 amino acids. The V end lost 0 bases, the J end lost 5 bases, and 12 bases lay between the germline ends. The germline V gene encodes CDR1 SGHNT and CDR2 YYREEE (reference sequence). CDR3 nucleotides: TGTGCCAGCAGCTTGGCCATGGTAGGCGACAATGAGCAGTTCTTC. It encodes CASSLAMVGDNEQFF.